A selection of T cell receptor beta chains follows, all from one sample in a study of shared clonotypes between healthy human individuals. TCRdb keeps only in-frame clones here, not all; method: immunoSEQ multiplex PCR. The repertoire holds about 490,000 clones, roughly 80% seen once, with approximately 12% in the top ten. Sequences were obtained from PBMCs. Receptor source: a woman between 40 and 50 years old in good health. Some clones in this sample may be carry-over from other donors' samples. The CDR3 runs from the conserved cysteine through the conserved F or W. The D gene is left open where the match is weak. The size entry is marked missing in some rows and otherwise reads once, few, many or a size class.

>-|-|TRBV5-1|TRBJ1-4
CASSTDGATNEKLFF
TGCGCCAGCAGCACAGACGGTGCAACTAATGAAAAACTGTTTTTT
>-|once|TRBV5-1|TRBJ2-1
CASSLTGAFNEQFF
TGCGCCAGCAGCTTGACGGGAGCTTTCAATGAGCAGTTCTTC
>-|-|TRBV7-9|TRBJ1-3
CASSHGRASGNTIYF
TGTGCCAGTTCACACGGGAGGGCCTCTGGAAACACCATATATTTT
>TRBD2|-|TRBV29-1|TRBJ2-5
CSVGLAGDGKTQYF
TGCAGCGTGGGACTAGCGGGAGACGGGAAGACCCAGTACTTC
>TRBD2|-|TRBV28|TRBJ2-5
CASSSPGTSGRETQYF
TGTGCCAGCAGTTCCCCCGGGACTAGCGGGAGGGAGACCCAGTACTTC
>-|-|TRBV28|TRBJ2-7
CASSFVPETYEQYF
TGTGCCAGCAGTTTCGTCCCAGAGACCTACGAGCAGTACTTC
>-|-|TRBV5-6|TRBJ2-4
CASSLWELAKNIQYF
TGTGCCAGCAGCTTGTGGGAGTTGGCCAAAAACATTCAGTACTTC
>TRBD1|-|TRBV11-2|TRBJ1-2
CASSSFKGALDYGYTF
TGTGCCAGCAGCTCCTTCAAGGGGGCGTTGGACTATGGCTACACCTTC
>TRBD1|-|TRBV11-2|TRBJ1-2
CASSATGGGYGYTF
TGTGCCAGCAGCGCGACAGGGGGAGGGTATGGCTACACCTTC
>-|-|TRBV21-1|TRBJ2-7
CASPQDPRVSYEQYF
TGTGCCAGCCCCCAAGACCCCAGGGTATCATACGAGCAGTACTTC
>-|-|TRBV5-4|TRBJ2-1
CASNVGDNGQFF
TGTGCCAGCAACGTCGGGGACAATGGGCAGTTCTTC
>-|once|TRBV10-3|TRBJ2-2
CAISESPGDTGELFF
TGTGCCATCAGTGAGTCGCCCGGGGACACCGGGGAGCTGTTTTTT
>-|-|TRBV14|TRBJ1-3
CASSRGGNIGNTIYF
TGTGCCAGCAGCCGAGGGGGGAATATTGGAAACACCATATATTTT
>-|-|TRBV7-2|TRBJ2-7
CASSLDRVEQYF
TGTGCCAGCAGCTTAGACCGTGTAGAGCAGTACTTC
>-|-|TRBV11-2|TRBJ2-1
CASSSTNNEQFF
TGTGCCAGCAGCTCTACCAACAATGAGCAGTTCTTC
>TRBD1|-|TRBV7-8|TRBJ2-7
CASSSYGQAYEQYF
TGTGCCAGCAGCTCTTATGGACAGGCCTACGAGCAGTACTTC
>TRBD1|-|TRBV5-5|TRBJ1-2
CASSFPPGQGNYGYTF
TGTGCCAGCAGCTTCCCACCGGGACAGGGAAACTATGGCTACACCTTC
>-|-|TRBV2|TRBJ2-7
CASSSLRSEQYF
TGTGCCAGCAGTTCCCTACGGAGCGAGCAGTACTTC
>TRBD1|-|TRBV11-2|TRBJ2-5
CASSLGGNRGHETQYF
TGTGCCAGCAGCTTAGGGGGGAACAGGGGACACGAGACCCAGTACTTC